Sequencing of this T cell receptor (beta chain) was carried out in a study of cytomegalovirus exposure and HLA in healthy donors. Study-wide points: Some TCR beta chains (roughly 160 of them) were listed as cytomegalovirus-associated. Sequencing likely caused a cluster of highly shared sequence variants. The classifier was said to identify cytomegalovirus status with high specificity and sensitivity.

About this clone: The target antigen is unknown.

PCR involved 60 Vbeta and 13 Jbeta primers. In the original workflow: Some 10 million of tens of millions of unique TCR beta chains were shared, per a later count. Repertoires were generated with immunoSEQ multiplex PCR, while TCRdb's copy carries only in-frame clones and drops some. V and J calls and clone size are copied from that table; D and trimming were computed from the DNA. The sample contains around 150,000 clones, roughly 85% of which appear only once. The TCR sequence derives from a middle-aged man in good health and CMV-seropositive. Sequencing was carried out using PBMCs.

CDR3 in DNA: TGTGCCATCAAAGGAGCGGGAGGTCTATCAGATACGCAGTATTTT. Encoded protein: CAIKGAGGLSDTQYF. This sequence joins TRBV10-3 and TRBJ2-3; 9 bases match TRBD2. The CDR3 contains 15 residues. V was pared by 7 bases and J by 4 bases, with 9 bases of the junction left unmatched. Germline CDR1 and CDR2: ENHRY and SYGVKD.